These 15 T cell receptor beta chains share one sample of origin, sequenced in a study of cytomegalovirus exposure and HLA in healthy donors. PCR primers comprised 60 Vbeta and 13 Jbeta primers. TCRdb's copy holds only in-frame clones and misses some; the assay was immunoSEQ multiplex PCR. Of 200,000 to 250,000 clones listed, 60% to 80% are singletons. The sequenced sample consisted of PBMCs. The receptors derive from a male donor in good health and CMV-seronegative.

This chain links TRBV7-2 with TRBJ2-5; D possibly corresponds to TRBD1 (5 bases). The CDR3 is 14 residues long. Trimming stripped 0 bases from V and 4 bases from J, with 9 bases between. From germline, CDR1 is SGHTA and CDR2 FQGNSA. CDR3 residues: CASSLAGVAETQYF. The DNA of the CDR3 is TGTGCCAGCAGCTTAGCAGGGGTGGCAGAGACCCAGTACTTC.

This clone appeared once. This chain connects TRBV7-8 to TRBJ1-2; 7 positions agree with TRBD1. The CDR3 totals 14 residues. With V trimmed by 2 bases and J by 7 bases, 7 bases remained unmatched. Germline V CDR1 and CDR2: SGHVS, FQNEAQ. The CDR3 loop reads CASSLQGEALGYTF. For the CDR3, the DNA is TGTGCCAGCAGCTTACAGGGGGAGGCGCTTGGCTACACCTTC.

The chain has TRBV27 and TRBJ1-6, with 7 bases aligning to TRBD1. CDR1 MNHEY and CDR2 SMNVEV come from the germline V gene (reference sequence). V gave up 7 bases and J gave up 5 bases; unmatched junction bases: 14. The CDR3 consists of 17 residues. CDR3 coding DNA: TGTGCCAGCACCACAATCCGGGACAGAGATAATAATTCACCCCTCCACTTT. It encodes CASTTIRDRDNNSPLHF.

DNA of the CDR3: TGTGCCAGCAGTTCCAGTCTAGCGGGAGGGTTCACAGATACGCAGTATTTT. Its translation: CASSSSLAGGFTDTQYF. This chain links TRBV28 with TRBJ2-3; 12 bases are a match to TRBD2. After removal of 4 bases from V and 2 bases from J, the junction contained 7 bases not matched to a gene. The CDR3 is 17 residues long. Germline V gene data show CDR1 as MDHEN and CDR2 as SYDVKM.

The chain combines TRBV5-1 with TRBJ1-1; the match to TRBD1 covers 10 bases. The CDR3 runs 14 residues. Germline lookup yields CDR1 SGHRS and CDR2 YFSETQ. V lost 0 bases, J lost 4 bases, and 0 bases stayed unmatched. CDR3: CASSLGQGATEAFF. The CDR3 DNA follows: TGCGCCAGCAGCTTGGGACAGGGGGCCACTGAAGCTTTCTTT.

The chain uses TRBV6-5 and TRBJ2-3, with 7 bases aligning to TRBD1. Germline values: CDR1 MNHEY, CDR2 SVGAGI. The V and J ends lost 2 bases and 4 bases, in that order; junction bases with no gene match: 9. CDR3 length equals 16 residues. DNA of the CDR3: TGTGCCAGCAGTTACGGACAGGCGGCTCTGGCAGATACGCAGTATTTT. Its translation is CASSYGQAALADTQYF.

The sample holds one count of this clone. This chain uses TRBV7-2 with TRBJ2-4; weak D call: TRBD2 (5 bases). Germline CDR1 reads SGHTA; CDR2 reads FQGNSA. The CDR3 loop spans 17 amino acids. V gave up 1 base and J gave up 0 bases, with 13 bases separating them. Here the CDR3 reads CASSLVRGRIAKNIQYF. In DNA form, the CDR3 reads TGTGCCAGCAGCTTAGTTAGAGGGCGGATAGCCAAAAACATTCAGTACTTC.

V is TRBV6-5 and J is TRBJ2-1; D unresolved. V was trimmed by 4 bases and J by 2 bases, leaving 12 bases between them. Germline V lookup: CDR1 MNHEY, CDR2 SVGAGI. This CDR3 comprises 15 residues. The DNA for the CDR3 is TGTGCCAGCAGTTCCAACGGCGGTGCCTACAATGAGCAGTTCTTC. Amino acids: CASSSNGGAYNEQFF.

This rearrangement joins TRBV6-6 to TRBJ2-1; 8 bases align to TRBD2. V was pared by 4 bases and J by 0 bases, with 5 bases of the junction left unmatched. This CDR3 contains 16 residues. Germline CDR1 and CDR2: MNHNY and SVGAGI (reference sequence). CDR3: CASSSLAGHSYNEQFF. CDR3 coding DNA: TGTGCCAGCAGTTCGTTAGCGGGGCACTCCTACAATGAGCAGTTCTTC.

V and J are TRBV5-1 and TRBJ1-6; 8 bases align to TRBD1. Germline trimming cut 0 bases from V and 3 bases from J; bases unmatched to any gene: 5. Germline V gives CDR1 SGHRS, CDR2 YFSETQ. The CDR3 spans 17 residues. CDR3 DNA: TGCGCCAGCAGCTTGGGCGAAACAGGGGGCTATAATTCACCCCTCCACTTT. It specifies CASSLGETGGYNSPLHF.

The genes are TRBV5-1 and TRBJ2-3; 8 bases map to TRBD2. V dropped 0 bases and J dropped 5; count of bases not matched to a gene: 11. CDR1 SGHRS and CDR2 YFSETQ come from the germline V gene. There are 17 residues in the CDR3. For the CDR3, the DNA is TGCGCCAGCAGCTTGGGGAAACCGGGACTAGGGGGAGATACGCAGTATTTT. Residues: CASSLGKPGLGGDTQYF.

The J gene is TRBJ1-1, the V gene TRBV6-1, with D hard to call. Germline V gene sequence: CDR1 MNHNS, CDR2 SASEGT. Trimming took off 6 bases at V and 5 bases at J, with 16 bases between the two ends. The CDR3 length is 14 residues. In DNA, the CDR3 is TGTGCCAGCAGCCGCGGGAGGGCGAGGACTGAAGCTTTCTTT. It encodes CASSRGRARTEAFF.

The rearrangement links TRBV6-6 to TRBJ2-1; 8 bases line up with TRBD2. CDR3 size: 16 residues. Germline V gene lookup returns CDR1 MNHNY and CDR2 SVGAGI (reference sequence). V shed 6 bases, J shed 4 bases, and the junction held 11 bases outside the gene matches. The CDR3 DNA reads TGTGCCAGCAGCGAGCTCGCGACTAGCGTTTACAATGAGCAGTTCTTC. It translates to CASSELATSVYNEQFF.

This chain joins TRBV29-1 and TRBJ2-4; tentatively, D is TRBD1 (7 bases). The V and J ends lost 0 bases and 0 bases respectively, with 18 bases between them. The CDR3 has 18 residues. CDR1 and CDR2 (germline): SQVTM, ANQGSEA. The CDR3 DNA reads TGCAGCGTTGAAGATGAGGGGGGCAGGGGGGTAGCCAAAAACATTCAGTACTTC. Its protein is CSVEDEGGRGVAKNIQYF. Variable domain in full (rest from reference TRBV29-1 and TRBJ2-4): SAVISQKPSRDICQRGTSLTIQCQVDSQVTMMFWYRQQPGQSLTLIATANQGSEATYESGFVIDKFPISRPNLTFSTLTVSNMSPEDSSIYLCSVEDEGGRGVAKNIQYFGAGTRLSVL.

CDR3 amino acids: CASKGQGVAKNIQYF. The CDR3 DNA sequence: TGTGCCAGCAAAGGACAGGGTGTTGCCAAAAACATTCAGTACTTC. The rearrangement joins TRBV2 to TRBJ2-4; TRBD1 matches 8 bases. CDR1 SNHLY and CDR2 FYNNEI come from the germline V gene. V shed 7 bases, J shed 1 base, and the junction held 6 bases outside the gene matches. CDR3 length: 15 amino acids.